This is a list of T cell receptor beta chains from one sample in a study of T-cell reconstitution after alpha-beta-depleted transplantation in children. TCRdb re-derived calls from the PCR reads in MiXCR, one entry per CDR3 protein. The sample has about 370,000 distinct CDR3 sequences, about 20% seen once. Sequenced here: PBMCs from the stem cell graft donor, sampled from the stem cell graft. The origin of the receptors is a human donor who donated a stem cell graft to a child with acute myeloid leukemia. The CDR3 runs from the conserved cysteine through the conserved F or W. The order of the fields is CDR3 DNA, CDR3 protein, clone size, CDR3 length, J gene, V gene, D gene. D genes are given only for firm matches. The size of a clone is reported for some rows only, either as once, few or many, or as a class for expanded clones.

CDR3 DNA: TGCAGTGCTAGTGGACCAGCCAAGAATGAGCAGTTCTTC
CDR3 protein: CSASGPAKNEQFF
clone size: .
CDR3 length: 13
J gene: TRBJ2-1
V gene: TRBV20-1
D gene: .

CDR3 DNA: TGCAGTGCTAGATCCCAATTAGATACGCAGTATTTT
CDR3 protein: CSARSQLDTQYF
clone size: many
CDR3 length: 12
J gene: TRBJ2-3
V gene: TRBV20-1
D gene: .

CDR3 DNA: TGTGCCAGCAGCCAAGGGACATCGAACACTGAAGCTTTCTTT
CDR3 protein: CASSQGTSNTEAFF
clone size: .
CDR3 length: 14
J gene: TRBJ1-1
V gene: TRBV4-2
D gene: .

CDR3 DNA: TGTGCCAGTCAGGGACCTCCGACCTACGAGCAGTACTTC
CDR3 protein: CASQGPPTYEQYF
clone size: .
CDR3 length: 13
J gene: TRBJ2-7
V gene: TRBV27
D gene: .

CDR3 DNA: TGCAGTGCTAGAGATGTCTGGGAGGGATCAGGGGCCAACGTCCTGACTTTC
CDR3 protein: CSARDVWEGSGANVLTF
clone size: few
CDR3 length: 17
J gene: TRBJ2-6
V gene: TRBV20-1
D gene: TRBD2

CDR3 DNA: TGTGCCACCAGTGATTTTACGGCTAGCGAGACCTCCTCCCCAGATACGCAGTATTTT
CDR3 protein: CATSDFTASETSSPDTQYF
clone size: few
CDR3 length: 19
J gene: TRBJ2-3
V gene: TRBV24-1
D gene: .

CDR3 DNA: TGCGCCAGCAGCCATTTCGCGGGAGGGGGCGAGCAGTACTTC
CDR3 protein: CASSHFAGGGEQYF
clone size: once
CDR3 length: 14
J gene: TRBJ2-7
V gene: TRBV4-1
D gene: TRBD2

CDR3 DNA: TGTGCCATCAGTATAGGGACAGCTTATAGCAATCAGCCCCAGCATTTT
CDR3 protein: CAISIGTAYSNQPQHF
clone size: many
CDR3 length: 16
J gene: TRBJ1-5
V gene: TRBV10-3
D gene: TRBD1

CDR3 DNA: TGTGCCAGCAGTTTCCCCTCCAGGGGAGGCAATGAGCAGTTCTTC
CDR3 protein: CASSFPSRGGNEQFF
clone size: few
CDR3 length: 15
J gene: TRBJ2-1
V gene: TRBV12-3/TRBV12-4
D gene: .

CDR3 DNA: TGCGCCAGCAGCTTGGAGGTCGGGAGGAGGAATGAGCAGTTCTTC
CDR3 protein: CASSLEVGRRNEQFF
clone size: few
CDR3 length: 15
J gene: TRBJ2-1
V gene: TRBV5-1
D gene: TRBD2

CDR3 DNA: TGTGCCAGCAGTGCCGTGACTAGCGGCAATGAGCAGTTCTTC
CDR3 protein: CASSAVTSGNEQFF
clone size: many
CDR3 length: 14
J gene: TRBJ2-1
V gene: TRBV12-3/TRBV12-4
D gene: TRBD2

CDR3 DNA: TGTGCCACCCCAGATGTGGGGGATCGCTCCTACAATGAGCAGTTCTTC
CDR3 protein: CATPDVGDRSYNEQFF
clone size: .
CDR3 length: 16
J gene: TRBJ2-1
V gene: TRBV24-1
D gene: .

CDR3 DNA: TGTGCCAGCAGCCAAGAATCACGAGCTAGCACAGATACGCAGTATTTT
CDR3 protein: CASSQESRASTDTQYF
clone size: .
CDR3 length: 16
J gene: TRBJ2-3
V gene: TRBV3-1
D gene: .

CDR3 DNA: TGTGCCATCAGTGAATTAGCGGGAGTCGATGAGCAGTTCTTC
CDR3 protein: CAISELAGVDEQFF
clone size: .
CDR3 length: 14
J gene: TRBJ2-1
V gene: TRBV10-3
D gene: TRBD2

CDR3 DNA: TGTGCCAGCAGCAACTCTTGGGATCAGCCCCAGCATTTT
CDR3 protein: CASSNSWDQPQHF
clone size: .
CDR3 length: 13
J gene: TRBJ1-5
V gene: TRBV12-3/TRBV12-4
D gene: .

CDR3 DNA: TGCAGCGTTGAAAGGACAGACAGAGCCTACGAGCAGTACTTC
CDR3 protein: CSVERTDRAYEQYF
clone size: few
CDR3 length: 14
J gene: TRBJ2-7
V gene: TRBV29-1
D gene: .

CDR3 DNA: TGTGCTAGTGGTTTGCTCAGCACAGATACGCAGTATTTT
CDR3 protein: CASGLLSTDTQYF
clone size: few
CDR3 length: 13
J gene: TRBJ2-3
V gene: TRBV12-5
D gene: .

CDR3 DNA: TGTGCCAGCATTAGAGTTCGTGGTGAGCAGTTCTTC
CDR3 protein: CASIRVRGEQFF
clone size: .
CDR3 length: 12
J gene: TRBJ2-1
V gene: TRBV2
D gene: .

CDR3 DNA: TGCTGTGCTAGAGATCCGAGACTAGCGGCGGAGTTGGAGCAGTTCTTC
CDR3 protein: CCARDPRLAAELEQFF
clone size: .
CDR3 length: 16
J gene: TRBJ2-1
V gene: TRBV20-1
D gene: TRBD2

CDR3 DNA: TGTGCCAGCGGGGGAAGCCGCGTGGACGAGCAGTACTTC
CDR3 protein: CASGGSRVDEQYF
clone size: .
CDR3 length: 13
J gene: TRBJ2-7
V gene: TRBV13
D gene: .

CDR3 DNA: TGCAGCGTAATGAGACAGATGAACACTGAAGCTTTCTTT
CDR3 protein: CSVMRQMNTEAFF
clone size: many
CDR3 length: 13
J gene: TRBJ1-1
V gene: TRBV29-1
D gene: .

CDR3 DNA: TGCAGCGTTGAAGAAGAGGTCCCCTACGAGCAGTACTTC
CDR3 protein: CSVEEEVPYEQYF
clone size: few
CDR3 length: 13
J gene: TRBJ2-7
V gene: TRBV29-1
D gene: .